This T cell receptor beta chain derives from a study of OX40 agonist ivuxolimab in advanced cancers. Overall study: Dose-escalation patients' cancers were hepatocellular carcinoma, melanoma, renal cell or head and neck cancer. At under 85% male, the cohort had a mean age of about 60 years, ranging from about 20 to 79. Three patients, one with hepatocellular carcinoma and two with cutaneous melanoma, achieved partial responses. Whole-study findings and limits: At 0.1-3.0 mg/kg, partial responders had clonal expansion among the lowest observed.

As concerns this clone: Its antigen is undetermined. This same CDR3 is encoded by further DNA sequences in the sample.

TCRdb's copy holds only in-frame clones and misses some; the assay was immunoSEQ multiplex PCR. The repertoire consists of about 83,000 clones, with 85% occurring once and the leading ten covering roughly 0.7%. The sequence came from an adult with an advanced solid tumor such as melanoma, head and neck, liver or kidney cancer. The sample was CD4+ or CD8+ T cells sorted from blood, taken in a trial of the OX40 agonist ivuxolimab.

For the CDR3, the DNA is TGTGCCATCAGGGATAGCCCCACAGATACGCAGTATTTT. The encoded protein is CAIRDSPTDTQYF. The V and J genes are TRBV10-3 and TRBJ2-3; D gene unclear. The CDR3 is made up of 13 amino acids. V was clipped by 6 bases and J by 2 bases, with 9 bases between them. Germline CDR1 reads ENHRY; CDR2 reads SYGVKD.